The T cell receptor beta chain under discussion was sequenced for a study of blood T cell repertoires in COVID-19. Study overall: Acute and convalescent COVID-19 specimens originated in the United States, Italy and Spain. PBMCs, B-cell-depleted T cells, or T cells were the source of the cDNA or gDNA that made up the material.

Authors' analysis steps: Reference gene primers were amplified, and this amplification served to estimate nucleated cell counts. TCRdb keeps only in-frame clones here, not all; method: immunoSEQ multiplex PCR. The D gene and trimming were derived from the DNA, and the V and J assignments and clone size from that table. Among about 120,000 clones listed, 86% were seen once. This CDR3 contains 16 residues. With 0 bases clipped from V and 5 bases from J, the junction kept 9 bases outside the gene matches. Per germline, CDR1 SGDLS and CDR2 YYNGEE. The specimen was peripheral blood. The rearrangement uses TRBV9 and TRBJ2-7; 9 nucleotides line up with TRBD2. The TCR was taken from a man aged 70 or older who had recovered from COVID-19. The CDR3 protein is CASSVGTGSGRDEQYF. The CDR3 region has the DNA TGTGCCAGCAGCGTAGGAACGGGTAGCGGGAGAGACGAGCAGTACTTC. The full variable domain, rest sourced from reference TRBV9 and TRBJ2-7, is DSGVTQTPKHLITATGQRVTLRCSPRSGDLSVYWYQQSLDQGLQFLIQYYNGEERAKGNILERFSAQQFPDLHSELNLSSLELGDSALYFCASSVGTGSGRDEQYFGPGTRLTVT.